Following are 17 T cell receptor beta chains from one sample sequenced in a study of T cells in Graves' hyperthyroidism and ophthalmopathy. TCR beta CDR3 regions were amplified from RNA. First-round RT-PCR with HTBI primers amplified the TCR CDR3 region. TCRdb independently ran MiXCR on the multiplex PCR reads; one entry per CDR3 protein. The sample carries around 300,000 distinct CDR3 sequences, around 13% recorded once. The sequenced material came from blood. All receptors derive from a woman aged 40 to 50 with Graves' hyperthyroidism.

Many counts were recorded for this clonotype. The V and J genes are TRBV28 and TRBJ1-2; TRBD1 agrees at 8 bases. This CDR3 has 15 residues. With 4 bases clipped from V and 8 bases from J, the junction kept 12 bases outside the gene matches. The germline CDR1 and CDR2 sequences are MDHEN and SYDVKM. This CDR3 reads CASSSPGGAPRGYTF. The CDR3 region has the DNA TGTGCCAGCAGTTCCCCAGGGGGCGCGCCGCGGGGCTACACCTTC.

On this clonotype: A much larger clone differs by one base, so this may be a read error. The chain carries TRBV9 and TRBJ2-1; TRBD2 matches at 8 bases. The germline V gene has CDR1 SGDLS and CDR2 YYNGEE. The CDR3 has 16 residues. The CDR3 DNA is TGTGCCAGCAGCGAACGCAGCGGGAGAGTCTACAAGGAGCAGTTCTTC. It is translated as CASSERSGRVYKEQFF.

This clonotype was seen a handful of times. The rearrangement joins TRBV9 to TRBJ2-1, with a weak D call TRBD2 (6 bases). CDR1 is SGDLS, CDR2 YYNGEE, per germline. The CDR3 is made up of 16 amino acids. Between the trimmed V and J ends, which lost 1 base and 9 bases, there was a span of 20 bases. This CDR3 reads CASSVSGTSNVLEQFF. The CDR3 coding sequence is TGTGCCAGCAGCGTAAGTGGTACTAGCAACGTGCTTGAGCAGTTCTTC.

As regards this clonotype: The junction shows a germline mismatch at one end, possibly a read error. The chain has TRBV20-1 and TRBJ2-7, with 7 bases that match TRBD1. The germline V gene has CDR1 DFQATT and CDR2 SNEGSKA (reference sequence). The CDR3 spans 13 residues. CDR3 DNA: TGCAGTGTTAGACAGGGCATGAACTACGAGCAGTACTTC. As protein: CSVRQGMNYEQYF.

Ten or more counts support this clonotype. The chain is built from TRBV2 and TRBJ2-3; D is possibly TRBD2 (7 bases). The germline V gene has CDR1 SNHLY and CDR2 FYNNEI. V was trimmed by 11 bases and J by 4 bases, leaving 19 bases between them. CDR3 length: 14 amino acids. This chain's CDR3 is CALGGGSGPDTQYF. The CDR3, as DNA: TGTGCCCTAGGGGGGGGCTCAGGGCCAGATACGCAGTATTTT.

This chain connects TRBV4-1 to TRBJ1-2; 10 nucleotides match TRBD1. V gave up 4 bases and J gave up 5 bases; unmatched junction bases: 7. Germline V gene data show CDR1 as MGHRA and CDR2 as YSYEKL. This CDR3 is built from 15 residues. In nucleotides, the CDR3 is TGCGCCAGCAGCCCCCGGGACAGGGGTTGGTATGGCTACACCTTC. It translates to CASSPRDRGWYGYTF.

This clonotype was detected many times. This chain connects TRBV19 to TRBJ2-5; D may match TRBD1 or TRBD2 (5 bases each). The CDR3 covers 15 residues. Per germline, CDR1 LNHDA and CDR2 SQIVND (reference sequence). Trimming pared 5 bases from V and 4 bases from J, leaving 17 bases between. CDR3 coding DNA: TGTGCCAGTAGTGGGCTGGCGGCAGGGACAGAGACCCAGTACTTC. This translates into CASSGLAAGTETQYF.

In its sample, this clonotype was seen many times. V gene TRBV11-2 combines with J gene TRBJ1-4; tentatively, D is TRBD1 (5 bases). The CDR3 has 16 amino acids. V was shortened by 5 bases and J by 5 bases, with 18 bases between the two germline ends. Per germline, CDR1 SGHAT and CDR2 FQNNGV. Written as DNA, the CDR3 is TGTGCCAGCAGCCCCCACGGGGCAGGGAACAATGAAAAACTGTTTTTT. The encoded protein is CASSPHGAGNNEKLFF.

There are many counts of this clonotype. In DNA, the CDR3 is TGCAGTGCTAGAGAAAATTACGAGCAGTACTTC. Translated: CSARENYEQYF. The chain joins TRBV20-1 to TRBJ2-7; no clear D gene. The CDR3 runs 11 residues. Trimming removed 0 bases at V and 4 bases at J, with 4 bases between. Germline CDR1 reads DFQATT; CDR2 reads SNEGSKA (reference sequence).

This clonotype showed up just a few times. This chain's CDR3 is CASSHAPGTGVTSPLHF. DNA of the CDR3: TGTGCCAGCAGCCACGCCCCCGGGACAGGGGTTACTTCACCCCTCCACTTT. The chain couples TRBV3-1 to TRBJ1-6; 10 positions match TRBD1. The CDR3 extends over 17 amino acids. In germline, CDR1 is LGHDT, CDR2 YNNKEL (reference sequence). Trimming cost V 3 bases and J 9 bases; bases outside gene matches: 11.

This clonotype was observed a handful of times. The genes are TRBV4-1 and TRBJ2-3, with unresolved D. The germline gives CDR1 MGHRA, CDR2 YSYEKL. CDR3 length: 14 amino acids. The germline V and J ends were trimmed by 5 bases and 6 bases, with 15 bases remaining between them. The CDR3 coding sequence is TGCGCCAGCAGCAAGACACAGAGTAGGGATACGCAGTATTTT. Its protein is CASSKTQSRDTQYF.

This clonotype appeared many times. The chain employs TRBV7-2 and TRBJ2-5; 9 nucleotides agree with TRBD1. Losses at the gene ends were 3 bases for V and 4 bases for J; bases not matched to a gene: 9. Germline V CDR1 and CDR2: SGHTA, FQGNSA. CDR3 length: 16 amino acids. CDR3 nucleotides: TGTGCCAGCAGCTTGGGCCCGGGACAGGGCGGAGAGACCCAGTACTTC. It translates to CASSLGPGQGGETQYF.

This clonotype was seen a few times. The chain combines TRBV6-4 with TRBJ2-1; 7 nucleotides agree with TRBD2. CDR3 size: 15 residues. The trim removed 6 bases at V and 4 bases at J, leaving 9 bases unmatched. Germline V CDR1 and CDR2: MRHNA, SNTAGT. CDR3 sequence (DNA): TGTGCCAGCAGCGTGGACGGCGGGGGTTACAATGAGCAGTTCTTC. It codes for CASSVDGGGYNEQFF.

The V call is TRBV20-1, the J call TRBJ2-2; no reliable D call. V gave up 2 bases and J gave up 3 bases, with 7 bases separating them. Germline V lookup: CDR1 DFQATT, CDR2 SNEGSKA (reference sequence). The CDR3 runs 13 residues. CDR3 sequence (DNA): TGCAGTGCTAGATCGGTCCACACCGGGGAGCTGTTTTTT. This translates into CSARSVHTGELFF.

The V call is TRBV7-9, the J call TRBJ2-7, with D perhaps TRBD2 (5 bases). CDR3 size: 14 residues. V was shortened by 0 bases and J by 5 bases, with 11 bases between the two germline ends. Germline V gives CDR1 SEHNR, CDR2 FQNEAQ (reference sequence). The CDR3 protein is CASSLAVGSHEQYF. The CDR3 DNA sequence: TGTGCCAGCAGCTTAGCGGTAGGGAGCCACGAGCAGTACTTC.

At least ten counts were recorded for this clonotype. In DNA, the CDR3 is TGCGCCAGCAGTGAGATTAGCGGCAATGAGCAGTTCTTC. As protein: CASSEISGNEQFF. The genes are TRBV10-2 and TRBJ2-1, with D tentatively TRBD2 (6 bases). The CDR3 extends over 13 amino acids. Trimming left V 2 bases short and J 6 bases short, with 8 bases between. Germline CDR1 and CDR2: WSHSY and SAAADI.

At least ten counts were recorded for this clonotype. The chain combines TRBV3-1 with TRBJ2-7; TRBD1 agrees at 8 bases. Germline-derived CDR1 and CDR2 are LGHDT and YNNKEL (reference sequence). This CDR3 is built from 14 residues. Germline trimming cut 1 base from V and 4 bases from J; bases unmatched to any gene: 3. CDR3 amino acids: CASSQGTGKYEQYF. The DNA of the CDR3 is TGTGCCAGCAGCCAAGGGACAGGGAAATACGAGCAGTACTTC.